The 22 T cell receptor beta chains presented below share a single source sample, sequenced in a study of cytomegalovirus exposure and HLA in healthy donors. Generated by immunoSEQ multiplex PCR, the TCRdb table keeps only in-frame clones and is missing some. The sample has about 200,000 clones, 85% to 90% seen once. Sequencing was done on a sample of PBMCs. These receptors all come from a young woman in good health and CMV-seronegative.

The chain joins TRBV5-1 to TRBJ2-3; D perhaps matches TRBD2 (5 bases). This CDR3 spans 17 amino acids. V lost 0 bases and J lost 0, with 14 bases in between. The germline V gene encodes CDR1 SGHRS and CDR2 YFSETQ. The CDR3 is CASSLASGGFSTDTQYF. The CDR3, as DNA: TGCGCCAGCAGCTTGGCATCAGGCGGGTTTAGCACAGATACGCAGTATTTT.

The chain uses TRBV19 and TRBJ2-1; D is unclear. CDR1 LNHDA and CDR2 SQIVND come from the germline V gene (reference sequence). CDR3 length: 16 amino acids. Trimming left V 3 bases short and J 0 bases short, with 12 bases between. The CDR3 is CASSIFAADSYNEQFF. The CDR3 DNA sequence: TGTGCCAGTAGTATCTTTGCGGCGGACTCCTACAATGAGCAGTTCTTC.

The J gene is TRBJ2-7, the V gene TRBV9; D is undetermined. This CDR3 is 13 amino acids long. The ends were cut back, 4 bases at V and 2 bases at J, with 10 bases in the middle. Germline V lookup: CDR1 SGDLS, CDR2 YYNGEE. The CDR3 loop is CASSPTPTYEQYF. The CDR3 bases are TGTGCCAGCAGCCCTACTCCTACCTACGAGCAGTACTTC.

J is TRBJ1-2 and V is TRBV2; D is uncertain. The CDR3 is 13 residues long. The germline V and J ends were trimmed by 7 bases and 5 bases, with 14 bases remaining between them. Germline V gene lookup returns CDR1 SNHLY and CDR2 FYNNEI. The CDR3 reads CASIDPTSYGYTF. Here the CDR3 DNA reads TGTGCCAGCATTGACCCCACGAGTTATGGCTACACCTTC.

The chain employs TRBV10-3 and TRBJ1-1, with D possibly matching TRBD1 (6 bases). Germline CDR1 and CDR2: ENHRY and SYGVKD. The V and J ends lost 7 bases and 9 bases respectively, with 18 bases between them. This CDR3 contains 13 residues. CDR3 in DNA: TGTGCCATCAATGACCTCGTACAGGGACAAGCTTTCTTT. Its protein product is CAINDLVQGQAFF.

This clone was seen only once. J is TRBJ2-7 and V is TRBV11-2; 8 nucleotides match TRBD1. This CDR3 is built from 14 residues. The germline V gene encodes CDR1 SGHAT and CDR2 FQNNGV. J gave up 13 bases and V 4 bases, and 15 bases lay outside the gene matches. Here the CDR3 reads CASSSGLTGQGFYF. CDR3 bases: TGTGCCAGCAGCTCCGGGCTGACTGGACAGGGTTTTTACTTC.

The J gene is TRBJ2-1, the V gene TRBV11-3; 11 bases are a match to TRBD1. The CDR3 totals 14 residues. CDR1 is SGHNT, CDR2 YENEEA, per germline. After removal of 4 bases from V and 9 bases from J, the junction contained 5 bases not matched to a gene. CDR3 in DNA: TGTGCCAGCAGCTCTAGGACAGGGGGCTTTGAGCAGTTCTTC. Translation: CASSSRTGGFEQFF.

J is TRBJ2-7 and V is TRBV7-2; weak D call: TRBD1 (6 bases). Trimming removed 5 bases at V and 2 bases at J, with 13 bases between. The CDR3 runs 14 residues. Germline V gives CDR1 SGHTA, CDR2 FQGNSA. The DNA of the CDR3 is TGTGCCAGCAGCGCCTCTAGGGGGACCTACGAGCAGTACTTC. It specifies CASSASRGTYEQYF.

This CDR3 reads CASSFSGGTNYGYTF. The CDR3 region has the DNA TGTGCCAGCAGTTTCTCCGGGGGAACTAACTATGGCTACACCTTC. J is TRBJ1-2 and V is TRBV28; maybe TRBD1 (5 bases). The V gene's germline CDR1 is MDHEN and CDR2 SYDVKM. V lost 3 bases to trimming and J lost 0 bases, with 11 bases between them. The CDR3 runs 15 residues.

Written as DNA, the CDR3 is TGTGCCAGCACCATAGCGGGAGGATTTAACAATGAGCAGTTCTTC. Protein: CASTIAGGFNNEQFF. This chain joins TRBV6-1 and TRBJ2-1; TRBD2 matches 10 bases. Trimming at V came to 7 bases and at J to 5 bases, leaving 8 bases not matched to a gene. The CDR3 totals 15 residues. Germline-derived CDR1 and CDR2 are MNHNS and SASEGT.

CDR3 loop: CASRPNRGPYEQYF. The CDR3 region has the DNA TGTGCCAGCAGACCTAACAGGGGGCCCTACGAGCAGTACTTC. The J gene is TRBJ2-7, the V gene TRBV28; 9 bases match TRBD1. This CDR3 is 14 amino acids long. Germline lookup yields CDR1 MDHEN and CDR2 SYDVKM. Trimming cost V 6 bases and J 2 bases; bases outside gene matches: 5.

This sequence joins TRBV9 and TRBJ1-1, with D hard to call. V lost 4 bases and J 5 bases, leaving 12 bases between the germline ends. The CDR3 has 13 residues. Per germline, CDR1 SGDLS and CDR2 YYNGEE. CDR3 protein: CASSPREVTEAFF. The CDR3 DNA reads as TGTGCCAGCAGCCCGCGGGAAGTGACTGAAGCTTTCTTT. The full variable domain, rest sourced from reference TRBV9 and TRBJ1-1, is DSGVTQTPKHLITATGQRVTLRCSPRSGDLSVYWYQQSLDQGLQFLIQYYNGEERAKGNILERFSAQQFPDLHSELNLSSLELGDSALYFCASSPREVTEAFFGQGTRLTVV.

The chain combines TRBV19 with TRBJ1-5; the D is unclear. The CDR3 contains 15 residues. Trimming removed 1 base from V and 4 bases from J, with 11 bases in between. Germline V lookup: CDR1 LNHDA, CDR2 SQIVND (reference sequence). The CDR3 spells CASSIGPSFNQPQHF. CDR3 bases: TGTGCCAGTAGTATAGGACCTAGTTTTAATCAGCCCCAGCATTTT.

CDR3 protein: CASSDGESNTGELFF. The CDR3 DNA sequence: TGTGCCAGCAGTGACGGGGAGTCGAACACCGGGGAGCTGTTTTTT. This chain links TRBV6-4 with TRBJ2-2; tentative D call: TRBD2 (5 bases). This CDR3 spans 15 amino acids. V was clipped by 2 bases and J by 0 bases, with 7 bases between them. CDR1 is MRHNA and CDR2 is SNTAGT in the germline V gene.

The CDR3 DNA reads TGCGCCAGCAGCCAAGATAGGAGGGATGGAATGACAACTAATGAAAAACTGTTTTTT. The encoded protein is CASSQDRRDGMTTNEKLFF. The chain links TRBV4-3 to TRBJ1-4, with unresolved D. The CDR3 extends over 19 amino acids. Looked up from germline, CDR1 is LGHNA and CDR2 is YSLEER. Trimming removed 0 bases from V and 0 bases from J, with 17 bases in between.

The chain couples TRBV6-5 to TRBJ1-2; 7 nucleotides match TRBD1. Germline trimming cut 1 base from V and 4 bases from J; bases unmatched to any gene: 9. This CDR3 is built from 16 residues. Germline-derived CDR1 and CDR2 are MNHEY and SVGAGI. The CDR3 reads CASSYFPRGTRYGYTF. In DNA, the CDR3 is TGTGCCAGCAGTTACTTTCCCAGGGGGACCCGCTATGGCTACACCTTC.

The chain has TRBV7-3 and TRBJ2-1; D gene ambiguous. Germline V gives CDR1 SGHTA, CDR2 FQGTGA. There are 14 residues in the CDR3. Trimming stripped 4 bases from V and 6 bases from J, with 13 bases between. CDR3 nucleotides: TGTGCCAGCAGCTACGGTCCCGTGATCAATGAGCAGTTCTTC. Translating it yields CASSYGPVINEQFF.

CDR3 in amino acids: CASSNPGQSKNIQYF. The CDR3, as DNA: TGTGCCAGCAGCAATCCGGGACAGTCAAAAAACATTCAGTACTTC. The chain combines TRBV2 with TRBJ2-4, with 7 bases aligning to TRBD1. The germline CDR1 and CDR2 sequences are SNHLY and FYNNEI. The CDR3 contains 15 residues. V shed 6 bases, J shed 4 bases, and the junction held 9 bases outside the gene matches.

The chain links TRBV18 to TRBJ1-1; the match to TRBD1 covers 7 bases. Germline V lookup: CDR1 KGHSH, CDR2 LQKENI. The CDR3 sequence is 16 residues long. V dropped 2 bases and J dropped 5; count of bases not matched to a gene: 11. CDR3 in DNA: TGTGCCAGCTCACCATCCAATACAGGGGTGAGGACTGAAGCTTTCTTT. This translates into CASSPSNTGVRTEAFF. The full variable domain, its missing parts supplied by reference TRBV18 and TRBJ1-1, is NAGVMQNPRHLVRRRGQEARLRCSPMKGHSHVYWYRQLPEEGLKFMVYLQKENIIDESGMPKERFSAEFPKEGPSILRIQQVVRGDSAAYFCASSPSNTGVRTEAFFGQGTRLTVV.

The rearrangement uses TRBV5-1 and TRBJ2-1, with D hard to call. V lost 3 bases and J 6 bases, leaving 19 bases between the germline ends. The CDR3 is 16 amino acids. The germline CDR1 and CDR2 sequences are SGHRS and YFSETQ. The CDR3 region is CASSSFVSSVSNEQFF. The DNA of the CDR3 is TGCGCCAGCAGCTCCTTCGTTTCATCAGTAAGCAATGAGCAGTTCTTC.

The rearrangement joins TRBV5-1 to TRBJ2-7; no clear D. Germline lookup yields CDR1 SGHRS and CDR2 YFSETQ. The CDR3 consists of 14 residues. Trimming removed 1 base from V and 0 bases from J, with 8 bases in between. The CDR3 loop reads CASSLRRGSYEQYF. CDR3 sequence (DNA): TGCGCCAGCAGCTTGAGGCGCGGCTCCTACGAGCAGTACTTC.

The chain uses TRBV29-1 and TRBJ2-7; D not certain. Germline V gene sequence: CDR1 SQVTM, CDR2 ANQGSEA. The V end was cut by 4 bases, the J end by 1 base, with 8 bases between. This CDR3 is 12 amino acids long. The CDR3 loop reads CSVVESSYEQYF. The CDR3 DNA reads TGCAGCGTTGTAGAGAGTTCCTACGAGCAGTACTTC.